A single T cell receptor beta chain is shown here with its context. Seattle patient enrollment occurred during active infection, with longitudinal follow-up thereafter. The CDR3 contains 14 residues. CDR1 and CDR2 (germline): MGHRA, YSYEKL. V shed 1 base and J shed 1 base, with 7 bases lying between them. The record originates from a study of blood T cell repertoires in COVID-19. Per the original data handling: Reference gene primer amplification gave estimated nucleated cell counts. Using immunoSEQ multiplex PCR, the repertoire was profiled, and TCRdb retains in-frame clones only, with some absent. From that table come the V and J calls and clone size; the DNA was used to work out D and trimming. The sample includes some 240,000 clones, 80% to 90% seen only once; the top ten take 7.5%.

The sequenced sample consisted of peripheral blood. The V gene is TRBV4-1, the J gene TRBJ1-1; D is unresolved. The TCR was taken from a woman older than 75 with COVID-19, enrolled during active disease. The CDR3: CASSQGPGNTEAFF. The CDR3 DNA reads as TGCGCCAGCAGCCAAGGCCCGGGGAACACTGAAGCTTTCTTT.